The T cell receptor beta chain described here comes from a study of T-cell reconstitution after alpha-beta-depleted transplantation in children. Germline lookup yields CDR1 MNHEY and CDR2 SVGEGT. Trimming cost V 4 bases and J 0 bases, with 7 bases left between them. The CDR3 is 14 residues long. This clonotype has ten or more counts. TCRbeta library construction was performed incorporating unique molecular identifiers. Each CDR3 protein is one row after TCRdb ran MiXCR on the PCR reads. The table lists 600,000 to 700,000 distinct CDR3 sequences, around 16% of them singletons. The sequence came from a human donor who donated a stem cell graft to a child with acute myeloid leukemia. The input for sequencing was PBMCs from the stem cell graft donor, taken from the stem cell graft. The chain joins TRBV6-2 or TRBV6-3 to TRBJ1-3; the D gene is possibly TRBD1 (5 bases). In DNA form, the CDR3 reads TGTGCCAGCAGTTGGGGGTCCTCTGGAAACACCATATATTTT. Its translation: CASSWGSSGNTIYF.